Following are 22 T cell receptor beta chains from one sample sequenced in a study of radiotherapy plus CTLA-4 blockade in lung cancer. The data were produced by immunoSEQ multiplex PCR, yet TCRdb's version contains in-frame clones alone and is incomplete. The sample carries approximately 60,000 clones, 60% to 85% recorded once. The material was peripheral blood, obtained from a patient treated with radiotherapy plus ipilimumab. These TCRs come from a human donor with non-small cell lung cancer who had a complete response to radiotherapy plus ipilimumab.

The J gene is TRBJ2-1, the V gene TRBV2, with a possible D match to TRBD2 (7 bases). Germline V gives CDR1 SNHLY, CDR2 FYNNEI. V lost 0 bases and J lost 15, with 15 bases in between. The CDR3 spans 13 residues. The CDR3 loop reads CASSEALGGGRFF. The CDR3 nucleotides are TGTGCCAGCAGTGAAGCGCTTGGGGGGGGCAGGTTCTTC. Full variable domain (outside the CDR3, taken from reference TRBV2 and TRBJ2-1): EPEVTQTPSHQVTQMGQEVILRCVPISNHLYFYWYRQILGQKVEFLVSFYNNEISEKSEIFDDQFSVERPDGSNFTLKIRSTKLEDSAMYFCASSEALGGGRFFGPGTRLTVL.

This clone was seen only a few times. This chain connects TRBV19 to TRBJ1-2; 9 bases fit TRBD1. V lost 8 bases to trimming and J lost 8 bases; unmatched junction nucleotides: 9. CDR1 LNHDA and CDR2 SQIVND come from the germline V gene (reference sequence). The CDR3 is made up of 13 amino acids. The DNA for the CDR3 is TGTGCCAGTTGGACAGGGGAGGCCGCAGGCTACACCTTC. This encodes CASWTGEAAGYTF.

The gene calls are TRBV5-1 and TRBJ1-1; TRBD1 might be the D (6 bases). V gave up 0 bases and J gave up 3 bases, with 15 bases separating them. The germline V gene has CDR1 SGHRS and CDR2 YFSETQ. The CDR3 extends over 16 amino acids. The CDR3 reads CASSLASTGADTEAFF. For the CDR3, the DNA is TGCGCCAGCAGCTTGGCATCGACGGGGGCGGACACTGAAGCTTTCTTT. Filled out from reference TRBV5-1 and TRBJ1-1, the complete variable domain reads KAGVTQTPRYLIKTRGQQVTLSCSPISGHRSVSWYQQTPGQGLQFLFEYFSETQRNKGNFPGRFSGRQFSNSRSEMNVSTLELGDSALYLCASSLASTGADTEAFFGQGTRLTVV.

This chain links TRBV4-1 with TRBJ1-3; perhaps TRBD1 as D (5 bases). V lost 8 bases to trimming and J lost 7 bases, with 15 bases between them. Germline lookup yields CDR1 MGHRA and CDR2 YSYEKL. The CDR3 length is 13 residues. CDR3 sequence (DNA): TGCGCCAGCCGCCGGACGGGGGAGAACACCATATATTTT. Translated, it gives CASRRTGENTIYF.

This chain joins TRBV4-3 and TRBJ1-2; D gene unclear. The CDR3 length is 15 residues. Germline CDR1 LGHNA, CDR2 YSLEER. Trimming shortened V by 1 base and J by 8 bases, and 17 bases separated the two germline ends. This chain's CDR3 is CASSQVGGKLEGYTF. The CDR3 DNA follows: TGCGCCAGCAGCCAAGTAGGAGGGAAATTAGAGGGCTACACCTTC.

V gene TRBV9 combines with J gene TRBJ1-3; no clear D. This CDR3 has 14 residues. V was clipped by 3 bases and J by 4 bases, with 11 bases between them. CDR1 and CDR2 (germline): SGDLS, YYNGEE. The CDR3 is CASSDPTPGNTIYF. CDR3 DNA sequence: TGTGCCAGCAGCGACCCGACACCAGGAAACACCATATATTTT.

The V gene is TRBV5-4, the J gene TRBJ2-3; the D is unclear. The V end lost 0 bases, the J end lost 3 bases, and 8 bases lay between the germline ends. The CDR3 has 14 residues. The germline V gene encodes CDR1 SGHNT and CDR2 YYREEE (reference sequence). This CDR3 is CASSLGRATDTQYF. The CDR3 coding sequence is TGTGCCAGCAGCTTGGGTAGAGCGACAGATACGCAGTATTTT.

In this sample, this clone turned up once. This CDR3 is CASSYRGSGYTF. The CDR3 nucleotides read TGTGCCAGCAGTTACCGAGGGTCGGGCTACACCTTC. The chain joins TRBV6-5 to TRBJ1-2; D call uncertain. The CDR3 spans 12 residues. V lost 2 bases and J lost 8, with 9 bases in between. Germline V gene lookup returns CDR1 MNHEY and CDR2 SVGAGI.

The chain couples TRBV18 to TRBJ2-2; no clear D. CDR1 and CDR2 (germline): KGHSH, LQKENI. This CDR3 has 15 residues. Trimming shortened V by 4 bases and J by 4 bases, and 13 bases separated the two germline ends. The CDR3 nucleotides read TGTGCCAGCTCACTCTTAGACACTCGCACCGGGGAGCTGTTTTTT. The encoded protein is CASSLLDTRTGELFF.

This clone was found once. CDR3: CASRLATSFTGELFF. In DNA form, the CDR3 reads TGTGCCAGCAGGTTAGCTACAAGCTTTACCGGGGAGCTGTTTTTT. This sequence joins TRBV5-6 and TRBJ2-2; unclear D gene. The germline V gene has CDR1 SGHDT and CDR2 YYEEEE. V lost 5 bases and J 5 bases, leaving 16 bases between the germline ends. This CDR3 is built from 15 residues.

The V call is TRBV6-1, the J call TRBJ1-5; D perhaps matches TRBD1 (5 bases). With 4 bases removed from V and 2 bases from J, the gap between germline ends came to 9 bases. The CDR3 has 14 residues. Germline V lookup: CDR1 MNHNS, CDR2 SASEGT. CDR3 nucleotides: TGTGCCAGCAGTGCAAGGGGACGCAATCAGCCCCAGCATTTT. Translating it yields CASSARGRNQPQHF.

In the case of this clone: The junction and the germline gene differ at one end; a read error may be behind it. The chain links TRBV2 to TRBJ1-2; D is unclear. CDR1 is SNHLY and CDR2 is FYNNEI in the germline V gene. The CDR3 is 13 amino acids. This CDR3 reads CASSDTGNLNAAF. The CDR3 nucleotides are TGTGCCAGCAGTGACACCGGGAACTTAAATGCCGCCTTC.

This clone was seen once. The chain uses TRBV2 and TRBJ2-4; tentatively, D is TRBD1 (5 bases). Germline-derived CDR1 and CDR2 are SNHLY and FYNNEI. The CDR3 has 14 amino acids. Deletions cut 7 bases from V and 6 bases from J, with 16 bases between. The CDR3: CASTGHPPGNIQYF. CDR3 in DNA: TGTGCCAGCACAGGACACCCTCCGGGAAACATTCAGTACTTC.

The chain couples TRBV4-3 to TRBJ1-5; D is undetermined. The V end lost 0 bases, the J end lost 4 bases, and 13 bases lay between the germline ends. CDR3 length: 16 residues. Germline CDR1 reads LGHNA; CDR2 reads YSLEER. The CDR3 here is CASSQDLGVRNQPQHF. CDR3 nucleotides: TGCGCCAGCAGCCAAGATCTTGGGGTAAGGAATCAGCCCCAGCATTTT.

V usage is TRBV30 and J usage is TRBJ1-2; D is unclear. Between the trimmed V and J ends, which lost 0 bases and 4 bases, there was a span of 15 bases. CDR3 size: 15 residues. Germline CDR1 GTSNPN, CDR2 SVGIG (reference sequence). CDR3 coding DNA: TGTGCCTGGAGTGTAGAGGCGCGGAGGTTCTATGGCTACACCTTC. Residues: CAWSVEARRFYGYTF.

The rearrangement joins TRBV7-2 to TRBJ1-1; TRBD1 matches at 9 bases. This CDR3 comprises 16 residues. Germline trimming cut 1 base from V and 5 bases from J; bases unmatched to any gene: 8. Germline CDR1 is SGHTA and CDR2 is FQGNSA. The CDR3 spells CASSLGGNRGRTEAFF. The DNA for the CDR3 is TGTGCCAGCAGCTTAGGGGGAAACAGGGGGCGGACTGAAGCTTTCTTT.

The V and J genes are TRBV7-9 and TRBJ1-1; 7 bases fit TRBD1. Losses at the gene ends were 4 bases for V and 5 bases for J; bases not matched to a gene: 7. This CDR3 contains 14 residues. Germline V gene sequence: CDR1 SEHNR, CDR2 FQNEAQ (reference sequence). The DNA of the CDR3 is TGTGCCAGCAGCTCCACAGGGGCCCGAACTGAAGCTTTCTTT. It translates to CASSSTGARTEAFF.

This clone was seen only once. This chain joins TRBV4-1 and TRBJ2-3, with TRBD1 as a possible D gene (6 bases). Germline V lookup: CDR1 MGHRA, CDR2 YSYEKL. The V and J ends lost 0 bases and 3 bases respectively, with 10 bases between them. This CDR3 has 15 amino acids. CDR3 bases: TGCGCCAGCAGCCAAGAAGGCACAGGGACAGATACGCAGTATTTT. This translates into CASSQEGTGTDTQYF.

In its sample, this clone was seen once. The chain couples TRBV7-2 to TRBJ2-5, with unresolved D. Germline V gene data show CDR1 as SGHTA and CDR2 as FQGNSA. The CDR3 has 15 residues. The V gene lost 0 bases and the J gene lost 4 bases, with 12 bases spanning the gap. The CDR3 protein is CASSLALGLGETQYF. The DNA of the CDR3 is TGTGCCAGCAGCTTAGCGCTCGGTCTGGGAGAGACCCAGTACTTC.

The V call is TRBV9, the J call TRBJ1-2; no clear D gene. This CDR3 is 15 amino acids long. Trimming cost V 0 bases and J 0 bases, with 9 bases left between them. Looked up from germline, CDR1 is SGDLS and CDR2 is YYNGEE. The CDR3 loop is CASSVAWNTNYGYTF. The DNA of the CDR3 is TGTGCCAGCAGCGTAGCGTGGAATACTAACTATGGCTACACCTTC.

The V and J genes are TRBV6-5 and TRBJ2-1; D gene unclear. The CDR3 loop spans 13 amino acids. Germline assignment: CDR1 MNHEY and CDR2 SVGAGI. Trimming shortened V by 7 bases and J by 6 bases, and 13 bases separated the two germline ends. The chain's CDR3 is CASIKSSSNEQFF. Here the CDR3 DNA reads TGTGCCAGCATCAAAAGTAGTTCCAATGAGCAGTTCTTC.

CDR3 nucleotide sequence: TGTGCCAGCAGCCCGGGCTGGGGAGAACGGTACAATGAGCAGTTCTTC. Its protein is CASSPGWGERYNEQFF. The rearrangement uses TRBV6-6 and TRBJ2-1; D might be TRBD2 (5 bases). This CDR3 region has 16 residues. Trimming shortened V by 6 bases and J by 4 bases, and 19 bases separated the two germline ends. Germline values: CDR1 MNHNY, CDR2 SVGAGI (reference sequence).